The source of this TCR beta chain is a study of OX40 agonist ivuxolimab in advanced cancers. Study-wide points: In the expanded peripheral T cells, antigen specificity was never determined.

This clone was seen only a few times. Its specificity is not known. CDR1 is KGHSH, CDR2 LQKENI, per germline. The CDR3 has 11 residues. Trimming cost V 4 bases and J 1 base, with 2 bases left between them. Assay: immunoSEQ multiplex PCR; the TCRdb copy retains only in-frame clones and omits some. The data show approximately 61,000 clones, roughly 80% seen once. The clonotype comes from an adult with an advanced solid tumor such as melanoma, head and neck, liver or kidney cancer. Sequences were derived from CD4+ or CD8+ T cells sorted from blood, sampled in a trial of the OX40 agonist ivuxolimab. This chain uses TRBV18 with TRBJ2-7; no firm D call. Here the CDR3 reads CASSHSYEQYF. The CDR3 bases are TGTGCCAGCTCACATTCCTACGAGCAGTACTTC.